This T cell receptor beta chain was recorded in a study of blood T cell repertoires in COVID-19. Background on the study: COVID-19 samples from acute and convalescent phases originated in the United States, Italy and Spain.

As originally analysed: The assay estimated nucleated cells by amplifying reference gene primers. Here immunoSEQ multiplex PCR was the method, and the copy in TCRdb shows in-frame clones only, minus some. That table gives V, J and clone size, and the DNA gave D and trimming. Among approximately 440,000 clones, about nine tenths were seen once, and the ten largest hold about 0.57%. V was pared by 5 bases and J by 10 bases, with 8 bases of the junction left unmatched. This CDR3 is built from 14 residues. CDR1 and CDR2 (germline): MDHEN, SYDVKM. Which cohort a participant joined came from the clinical history participants gave.

The receptor was isolated from a man younger than 30 who had recovered from COVID-19. J is TRBJ1-6 and V is TRBV28; 7 bases align to TRBD1. Input material: PBMCs or T cells enriched from blood (not recorded which). CDR3 bases: TGTGCCAGCAGTCCTCCTTCGACAGGGTCACCCCTCCACTTT. Translated: CASSPPSTGSPLHF.